These 2 T cell receptor beta chains share one sample of origin, sequenced in a study of shared clonotypes between healthy human individuals. TCRdb keeps only in-frame clones here, not all; method: immunoSEQ multiplex PCR. Of fewer than 600,000 clones in the sample, about four fifths are singletons; the top ten hold 13%. Source material: PBMCs. All receptors come from a woman aged 35 to 49 in good health. Some clones in this sample may be carry-over from other donors' samples.

The genes are TRBV30 and TRBJ1-4; D is undetermined. This CDR3 region has 12 residues. Germline V gives CDR1 GTSNPN, CDR2 SVGIG (reference sequence). V shed 8 bases and J shed 4 bases, with 11 bases lying between them. The CDR3 loop is CAQLGGNEKLFF. CDR3 coding DNA: TGTGCCCAGCTCGGCGGTAATGAAAAACTGTTTTTT.

The V call is TRBV7-3, the J call TRBJ2-7; TRBD2 matches 8 bases. Germline assignment: CDR1 SGHTA and CDR2 FQGTGA. J gave up 5 bases and V 2 bases, and 8 bases lay outside the gene matches. The CDR3 covers 15 residues. The CDR3: CASSLYAGGRDEQYF. The CDR3 DNA is TGTGCCAGCAGCTTATACGCGGGAGGACGGGACGAGCAGTACTTC.